This TCR beta chain stems from a study of blood T cells in healthy people across ages. Points from the study as a whole: The unsorted PBMCs prevented any conclusive comparison of naive versus antigen-experienced cells. Older individuals had lower TCR beta diversity per million T cells (the decline was roughly linear).

It was with a sample-barcoded 5' primer and a J-beta primer mix that a second PCR of about 6 to 12 cycles was run. Every cDNA molecule carried a tag from a template-switch adaptor bearing 12 random nucleotides. TCRdb passed the 5' RACE reads through MiXCR, listing each CDR3 protein once. The repertoire has around 1,900,000 distinct CDR3 sequences, around 40% of them found once; the top ten carry 20% to 25%. Points on this clonotype: Its antigen is undetermined.

Trimming left V 0 bases short and J 5 bases short, with 18 bases between. The germline CDR1 and CDR2 sequences are SGHTA and FQGNSA. CDR3 length: 17 amino acids. V usage is TRBV7-2 and J usage is TRBJ2-3, with D possibly TRBD2 on 6 matching bases. The sequence came from a human donor in good health. The specimen sequenced was blood. In DNA form, the CDR3 reads TGTGCCAGCAGCTTAGCCGTATGGCGGGGCTCTCGAGATACGCAGTATTTT. It specifies CASSLAVWRGSRDTQYF.